This TCR beta chain was identified in a study of blood T cells in healthy people across ages. The CDR3 consists of 13 residues. In germline, CDR1 is SQVTM, CDR2 ANQGSEA. Trimming took off 4 bases at V and 4 bases at J, with 13 bases between the two ends. The table lists this clonotype with many counts. A second PCR of roughly 7 to 11 cycles used a sample-barcoded 5' primer and a J-beta primer mix. A single record per CDR3 protein comes from TCRdb applying MiXCR to the 5' RACE reads. The sample includes 850,000 or so distinct CDR3 sequences, around 30% seen only once; the top ten take roughly 17%. This receptor was obtained from a woman over 75 in good health. Sequenced material: blood. The chain couples TRBV29-1 to TRBJ1-2; D gene ambiguous. The CDR3 region has the DNA TGCAGCGTTGGTTCCGGGGTAGTCTATGGCTACACCTTC. Its protein product is CSVGSGVVYGYTF.